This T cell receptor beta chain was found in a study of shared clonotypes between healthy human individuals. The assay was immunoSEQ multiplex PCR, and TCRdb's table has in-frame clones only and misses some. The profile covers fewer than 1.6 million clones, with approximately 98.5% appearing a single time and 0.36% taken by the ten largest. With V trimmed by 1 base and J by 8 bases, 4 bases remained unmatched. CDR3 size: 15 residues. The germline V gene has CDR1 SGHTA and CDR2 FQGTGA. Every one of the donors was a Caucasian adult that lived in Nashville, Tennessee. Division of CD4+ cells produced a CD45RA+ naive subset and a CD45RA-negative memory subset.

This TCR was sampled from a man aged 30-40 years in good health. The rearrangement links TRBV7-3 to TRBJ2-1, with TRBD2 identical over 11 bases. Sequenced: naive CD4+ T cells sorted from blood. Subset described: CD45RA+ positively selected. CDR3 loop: CASSLSGTSGDEQFF. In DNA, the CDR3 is TGTGCCAGCAGCTTAAGTGGGACTAGCGGCGATGAGCAGTTCTTC.